This T cell receptor beta chain derives from a study of blood T cell repertoires in COVID-19. Across the whole study: Sites across the United States, Italy and Spain contributed samples from acute and convalescent COVID-19. From T cells, B-cell-depleted T cells, or PBMCs came the material, which was cDNA or gDNA.

Followed over time, Seattle patients had been enrolled while infection was active. Original analysis: Nucleated cell counts were estimated from reference gene primer amplification. Sequenced by immunoSEQ multiplex PCR; TCRdb stores in-frame clones only, minus some. V and J calls and clone size are those listed in that table; D and trimming were worked out from the DNA. The sample has more than 60,000 clones; roughly 90% are singletons. Germline V CDR1 and CDR2: MNHEY, SMNVEV (reference sequence). V shed 1 base and J 6 bases; nucleotides not matched to a gene: 2. The length of the CDR3 is 14 residues. This clone has just one count.

What was sequenced was peripheral blood. This chain uses TRBV27 with TRBJ1-4; TRBD1 matches at 7 bases. This TCR derives from a man older than 75 with COVID-19, enrolled during active disease. The CDR3 loop reads CASSLLGTDEKLFF. The CDR3 region has the DNA TGTGCCAGCAGTTTATTGGGGACAGATGAAAAACTGTTTTTT.